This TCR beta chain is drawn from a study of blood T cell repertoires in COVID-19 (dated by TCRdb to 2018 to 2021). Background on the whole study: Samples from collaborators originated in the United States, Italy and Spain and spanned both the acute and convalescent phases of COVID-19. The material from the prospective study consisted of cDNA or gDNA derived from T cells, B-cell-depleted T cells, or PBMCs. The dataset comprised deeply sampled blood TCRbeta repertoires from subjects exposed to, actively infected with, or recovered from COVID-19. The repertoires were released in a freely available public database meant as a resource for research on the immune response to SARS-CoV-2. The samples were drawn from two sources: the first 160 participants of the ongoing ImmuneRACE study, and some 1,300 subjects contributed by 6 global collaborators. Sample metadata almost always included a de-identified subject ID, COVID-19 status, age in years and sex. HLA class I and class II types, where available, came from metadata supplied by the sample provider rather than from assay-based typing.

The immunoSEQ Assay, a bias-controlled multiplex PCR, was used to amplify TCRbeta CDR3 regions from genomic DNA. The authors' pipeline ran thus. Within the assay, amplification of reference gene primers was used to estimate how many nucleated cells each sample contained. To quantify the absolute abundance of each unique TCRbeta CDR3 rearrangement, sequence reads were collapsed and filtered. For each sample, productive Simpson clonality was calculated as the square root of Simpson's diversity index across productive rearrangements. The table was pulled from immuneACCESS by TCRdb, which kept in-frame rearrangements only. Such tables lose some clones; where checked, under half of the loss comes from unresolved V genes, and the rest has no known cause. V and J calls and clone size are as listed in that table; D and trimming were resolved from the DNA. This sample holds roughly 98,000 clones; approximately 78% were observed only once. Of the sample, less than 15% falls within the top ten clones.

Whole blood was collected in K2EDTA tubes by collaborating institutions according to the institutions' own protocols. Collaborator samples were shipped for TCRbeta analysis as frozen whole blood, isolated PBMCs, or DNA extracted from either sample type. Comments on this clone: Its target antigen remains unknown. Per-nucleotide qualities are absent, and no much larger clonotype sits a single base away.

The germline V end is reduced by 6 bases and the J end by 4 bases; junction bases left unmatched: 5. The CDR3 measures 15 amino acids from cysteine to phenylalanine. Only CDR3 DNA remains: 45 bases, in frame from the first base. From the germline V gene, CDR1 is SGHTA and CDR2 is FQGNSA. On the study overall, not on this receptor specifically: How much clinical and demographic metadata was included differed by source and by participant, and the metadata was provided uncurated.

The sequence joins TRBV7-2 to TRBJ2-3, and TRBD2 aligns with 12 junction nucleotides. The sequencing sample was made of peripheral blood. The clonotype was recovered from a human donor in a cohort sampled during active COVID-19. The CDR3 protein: CASRPSGGVSDTQYF. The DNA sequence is TGTGCCAGCAGACCTAGCGGGGGGGTATCAGATACGCAGTATTTT.